This T cell receptor (beta chain) originates from a study of T-cell memory formation after mild COVID-19. Looking at the study overall: TCR clusters largely stayed donor specific. General observations from the study: The pre-infection memory compartment contained some responding clones, suggesting cross-reactive memory joined. The second-wave clones peaking on day 37 were not confirmed as SARS-CoV-2-specific.

CDR1 and CDR2 (germline): SGDLS, YYNGEE. The CDR3 spans 14 residues. Trimming removed 2 bases from V and 6 bases from J, with 13 bases in between. This clonotype was counted only a few times. Antigen: not known. TCR alpha and TCR beta cDNA libraries carrying sample barcodes and UMIs came from 5'RACE with constant-segment primers. TCRdb fed the 5' RACE reads into MiXCR, producing one record per CDR3 protein. The sample holds roughly 250,000 distinct CDR3 sequences, 16% seen once. The sequence came from a man younger than 35 who had mild COVID-19 (a few samples of this study predate the infection). Cell type and time point are not known. This chain links TRBV9 with TRBJ2-3, with a tentative D call TRBD2 (5 bases). Sequencing was done on a sample of PBMCs or a T cell subset sorted from them (not recorded which). CDR3 nucleotides: TGTGCCAGCAGCGTTAATCTAGCCTCGGATACGCAGTATTTT. It codes for CASSVNLASDTQYF.